The rows below give T cell receptor beta chains drawn from one sample of a study of T cell responses to AZD1222 COVID-19 vaccine. Method: immunoSEQ multiplex PCR; TCRdb's copy keeps in-frame clones and lacks some. The data show 100,000 to 150,000 clones, over 75% seen once. Sequencing used peripheral blood, obtained on day 0 of AZD1222 vaccination. The source of these receptors is an adult in good health. Each CDR3 is given with its conserved first and last residue. D genes are given only for firm matches. Size tells how often a clone was seen (once, few, many) or the class of an expanded clone, and some rows leave it out.

j_call v_call clone_size d_call cdr3_aa cdr3_nt
TRBJ2-3 TRBV3-1/TRBV3-2 once TRBD2 CASSQLGLAGLDTQYF TGTGCCAGCAGCCAACTTGGACTAGCGGGTTTGGATACGCAGTATTTT
TRBJ1-1 TRBV6-5 NA NA CASSFDREAFF TGTGCCAGCAGTTTCGACAGGGAAGCTTTCTTT
TRBJ1-1 TRBV19 NA NA CASSMGGGRGTEAFF TGTGCCAGTAGTATGGGAGGGGGAAGGGGCACTGAAGCTTTCTTT
TRBJ2-5 TRBV6-5 NA NA CASSPGHLETQYF TGTGCCAGTAGCCCGGGCCACCTAGAGACCCAGTACTTC
TRBJ1-3 TRBV3-1/TRBV3-2 NA NA CASSQGDVGNTIYF TGTGCCAGCAGCCAAGGGGACGTAGGAAACACCATATATTTT
TRBJ1-6 TRBV6-6 NA NA CASSYSSRGNSPLHF TGTGCCAGCAGTTACTCCAGTAGGGGTAATTCACCCCTCCACTTT
TRBJ2-1 TRBV7-2 NA TRBD2 CASSLGRTSGGVLFF TGTGCCAGCAGCTTAGGTAGGACTAGCGGGGGGGTGTTGTTCTTC
TRBJ2-3 TRBV11-2 NA NA CASSLEVDTQYF TGTGCCAGCAGCCTTGAGGTAGATACGCAGTATTTT
TRBJ1-1 TRBV12-3/TRBV12-4 few NA CASGPTVNTEAFF TGTGCCAGCGGCCCGACAGTGAACACTGAAGCTTTCTTT
TRBJ1-1 TRBV6-6 NA NA CASSYRGEGAEAFF TGTGCCAGCAGTTACCGGGGTGAGGGGGCTGAAGCTTTCTTT
TRBJ1-3 TRBV3-1/TRBV3-2 NA NA CASSLQFSGNTIYF TGTGCCAGCAGCCTACAATTCTCTGGAAACACCATATATTTT
TRBJ2-1 TRBV28 NA TRBD2 CASSPASGGGNEQFF TGTGCCAGCAGTCCGGCTAGCGGGGGTGGTAATGAGCAGTTCTTC
TRBJ1-1 TRBV12-3/TRBV12-4 NA NA CASRLHENTEAFF TGTGCCAGCAGGCTACACGAGAACACTGAAGCTTTCTTT
TRBJ1-2 TRBV6-5 NA NA CASSYSREANYGYTF TGTGCCAGCAGTTACTCCCGGGAAGCTAACTATGGCTACACCTTC
TRBJ2-1 TRBV3-1/TRBV3-2 NA NA CASSQDGRVGDEQFF TGTGCCAGCAGCCAAGATGGCAGGGTAGGAGATGAGCAGTTCTTC
TRBJ2-7 TRBV3-1/TRBV3-2 once TRBD1 CASSPTGGAGSYEQYF TGTGCCAGCAGCCCGACAGGGGGCGCTGGGTCCTACGAGCAGTACTTC
TRBJ2-3 TRBV7-3 NA NA CASSLIVGSTDTQYF TGTGCCAGCAGCTTAATAGTGGGAAGCACAGATACGCAGTATTTT